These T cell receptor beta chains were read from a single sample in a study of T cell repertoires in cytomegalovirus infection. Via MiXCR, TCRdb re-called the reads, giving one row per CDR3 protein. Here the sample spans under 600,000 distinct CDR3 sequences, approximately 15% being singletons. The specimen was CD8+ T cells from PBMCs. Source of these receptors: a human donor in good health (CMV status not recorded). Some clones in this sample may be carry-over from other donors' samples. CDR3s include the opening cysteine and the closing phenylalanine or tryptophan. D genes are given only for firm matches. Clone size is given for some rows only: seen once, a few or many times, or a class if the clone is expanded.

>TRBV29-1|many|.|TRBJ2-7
CSVGAGVGEQYF
TGCAGCGTTGGCGCAGGGGTGGGGGAGCAGTACTTC
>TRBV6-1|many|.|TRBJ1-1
CASSDGREKSTEAFF
TGTGCCAGCAGTGACGGCAGGGAAAAAAGCACTGAAGCTTTCTTT
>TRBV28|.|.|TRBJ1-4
CASTPVVENEKLFF
TGTGCCAGCACCCCCGTAGTAGAGAATGAAAAACTGTTTTTT
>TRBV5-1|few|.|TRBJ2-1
CASSLDKATKHPREQFF
TGCGCCAGCAGCTTGGATAAGGCTACCAAACACCCGAGGGAGCAGTTCTTC
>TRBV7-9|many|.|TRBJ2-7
CASSLKDTPSHYEQYF
TGTGCCAGCAGCTTAAAGGACACGCCGTCTCACTACGAGCAGTACTTC
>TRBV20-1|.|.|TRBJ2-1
CSARQRVLPYNEQFF
TGCAGTGCTCGGCAAAGAGTCCTTCCCTACAATGAGCAGTTCTTC
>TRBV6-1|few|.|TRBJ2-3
CASSEFKGVEVRTDTQYF
TGTGCCAGCAGTGAATTTAAGGGGGTAGAGGTACGGACAGATACGCAGTATTTT
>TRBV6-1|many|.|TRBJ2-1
CASSYQNNEQFF
TGTGCCAGCAGTTATCAAAACAATGAGCAGTTCTTC
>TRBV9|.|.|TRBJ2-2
CASRVEGANTGELFF
TGTGCCAGCCGCGTAGAGGGGGCGAACACCGGGGAGCTGTTTTTT
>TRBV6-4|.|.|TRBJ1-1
CASSATNRAATEAFF
TGTGCCAGCAGTGCCACGAACAGGGCGGCCACTGAAGCTTTCTTT
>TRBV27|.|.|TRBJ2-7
CASSPAARAYEQYF
TGTGCCAGCAGTCCTGCAGCCAGGGCCTACGAGCAGTACTTC
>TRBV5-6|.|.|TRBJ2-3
CASSLTSFSTDTQYF
TGTGCCAGCAGCTTGACTAGCTTCAGCACAGATACGCAGTATTTT
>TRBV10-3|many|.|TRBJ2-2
CAISDPTTGWNTGELFF
TGTGCCATCAGTGACCCAACGACAGGATGGAACACCGGGGAGCTGTTTTTT
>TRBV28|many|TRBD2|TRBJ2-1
CASSGLAGPDNEQFF
TGTGCCAGCAGCGGACTAGCGGGACCCGACAATGAGCAGTTCTTC
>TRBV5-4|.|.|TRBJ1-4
CASSLGREKLFF
TGTGCCAGCAGCTTGGGCCGGGAAAAACTGTTTTTT
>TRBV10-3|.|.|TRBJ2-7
CAISESLEHEQYF
TGTGCCATCAGTGAGTCCCTTGAGCACGAGCAGTACTTC
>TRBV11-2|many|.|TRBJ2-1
CASSFGSREQFF
TGTGCCAGCAGCTTCGGCTCCCGTGAGCAGTTCTTC
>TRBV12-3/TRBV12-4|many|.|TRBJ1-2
CASSPINPGHLYGYTF
TGTGCCAGCAGTCCAATCAATCCGGGACACCTCTATGGCTACACCTTC
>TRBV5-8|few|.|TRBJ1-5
CASSLRVGAGQPQHF
TGTGCCAGCAGCTTGCGGGTGGGAGCTGGGCAGCCCCAGCATTTT
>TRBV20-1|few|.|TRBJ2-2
CSARGMGGEPNTGELFF
TGCAGTGCTAGAGGGATGGGCGGAGAACCGAACACCGGGGAGCTGTTTTTT
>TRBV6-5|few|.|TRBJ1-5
CASSRRGDNQPQHF
TGTGCCAGCAGCCGGAGGGGAGATAATCAGCCCCAGCATTTT
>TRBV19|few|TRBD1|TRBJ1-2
CASSMGDRDIPYGYTF
TGTGCCAGTAGTATGGGGGACAGGGACATTCCTTATGGCTACACCTTC
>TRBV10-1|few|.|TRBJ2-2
CASSVAATGELFF
TGCGCCAGCAGTGTAGCAGCCACCGGGGAGCTGTTTTTT
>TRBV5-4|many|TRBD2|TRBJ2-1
CASSFRGGDEQFF
TGTGCCAGCAGCTTTCGGGGGGGCGATGAGCAGTTCTTC
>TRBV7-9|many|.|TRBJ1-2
CASSHLRRELRGYTF
TGTGCCAGCAGCCACCTACGACGAGAGCTTAGGGGCTACACCTTC
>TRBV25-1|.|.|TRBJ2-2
CASSVIGELFF
TGTGCCAGCAGTGTTATCGGGGAGCTGTTTTTT
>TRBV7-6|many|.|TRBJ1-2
CASSQEGGRANYGYTF
TGTGCCAGCAGCCAAGAGGGGGGCAGGGCTAACTATGGCTACACCTTC
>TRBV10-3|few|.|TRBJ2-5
CATLDSMQETQYF
TGTGCCACCCTGGACAGTATGCAAGAGACCCAGTACTTC
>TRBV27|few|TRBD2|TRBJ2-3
CASSLSSGTSGSTDTQYF
TGTGCCAGCAGTTTATCGTCCGGGACTAGCGGTAGCACAGATACGCAGTATTTT
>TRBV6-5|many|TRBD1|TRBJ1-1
CASRTNRGLLNTEAFF
TGTGCCAGCAGGACCAACAGGGGGCTCCTGAACACTGAAGCTTTCTTT
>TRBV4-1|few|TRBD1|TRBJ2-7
CASSQEWRQGYEQYF
TGCGCCAGCAGCCAAGAATGGAGACAGGGGTACGAGCAGTACTTC
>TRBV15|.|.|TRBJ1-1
CATSSSMNTEALF
TGTGCCACCAGCAGCAGCATGAACACTGAAGCTTTATTT
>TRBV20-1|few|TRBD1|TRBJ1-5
CSARDLETGGPYSNQPQHF
TGCAGTGCTAGAGATCTGGAGACAGGGGGCCCTTATAGCAATCAGCCCCAGCATTTT
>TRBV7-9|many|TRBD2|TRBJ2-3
CASSLSGDADTQYF
TGTGCCAGCAGCTTAAGCGGGGACGCGGATACGCAGTATTTT
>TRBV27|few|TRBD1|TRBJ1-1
CASSPDRFANTEAFF
TGTGCCAGCAGTCCGGACAGGTTCGCGAACACTGAAGCTTTCTTT
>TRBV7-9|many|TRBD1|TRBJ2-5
CASSTGQQETQYF
TGTGCCAGCAGCACGGGACAGCAAGAGACCCAGTACTTC
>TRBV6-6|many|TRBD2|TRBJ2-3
CASSRGLATDTQYF
TGTGCCAGCAGTAGGGGACTAGCCACAGATACGCAGTATTTT
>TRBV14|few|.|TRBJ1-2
CASSQDGRGFGGYTF
TGTGCCAGCAGCCAAGATGGGCGGGGCTTCGGTGGCTACACCTTC
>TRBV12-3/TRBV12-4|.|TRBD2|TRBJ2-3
CASSLAPAGVPRDTQYF
TGTGCCAGCAGTTTAGCGCCGGCGGGGGTGCCTCGAGATACGCAGTATTTT
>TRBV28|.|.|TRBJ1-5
CASGTGSILFNQPQHF
TGTGCCAGCGGCACCGGGTCCATCCTCTTCAATCAGCCCCAGCATTTT
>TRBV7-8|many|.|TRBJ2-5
CASRYLEQETQYF
TGTGCCAGCCGCTACTTGGAGCAAGAGACCCAGTACTTC
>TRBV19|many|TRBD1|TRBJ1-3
CASSKDRDRGLGNTIYF
TGTGCCAGTAGTAAAGACCGGGACAGGGGGCTCGGAAACACCATATATTTT
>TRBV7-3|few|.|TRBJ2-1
CASSMGGAGNEQFF
TGTGCCAGCAGCATGGGGGGGGCAGGGAATGAGCAGTTCTTC
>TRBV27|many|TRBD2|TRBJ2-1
CASALAGNYNEQFF
TGTGCCAGCGCCCTAGCGGGGAACTACAATGAGCAGTTCTTC
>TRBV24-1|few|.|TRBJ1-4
CATSDFPRSGSDEKLFF
TGTGCCACCAGTGATTTCCCTCGATCAGGGTCTGACGAAAAACTGTTTTTT
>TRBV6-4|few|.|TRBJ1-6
CASSDSLGRSPLHF
TGTGCCAGCAGTGACTCGCTTGGGCGTTCACCCCTCCACTTT